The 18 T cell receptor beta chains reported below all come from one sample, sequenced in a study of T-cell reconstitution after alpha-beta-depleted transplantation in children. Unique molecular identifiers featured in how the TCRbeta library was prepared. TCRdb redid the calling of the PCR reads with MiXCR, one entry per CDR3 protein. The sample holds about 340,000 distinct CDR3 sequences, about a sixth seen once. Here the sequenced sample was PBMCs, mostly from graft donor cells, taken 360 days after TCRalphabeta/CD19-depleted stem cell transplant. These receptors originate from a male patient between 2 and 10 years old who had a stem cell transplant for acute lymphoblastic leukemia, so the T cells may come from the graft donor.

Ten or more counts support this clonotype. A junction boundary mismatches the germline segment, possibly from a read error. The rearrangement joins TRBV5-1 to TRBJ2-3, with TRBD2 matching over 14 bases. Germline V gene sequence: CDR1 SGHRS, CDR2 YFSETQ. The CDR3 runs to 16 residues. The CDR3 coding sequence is TGTGCCAGCAGCCTGGGACTAGCGGGAGTCACAGATACGCAGTATTTT. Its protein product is CASSLGLAGVTDTQYF.

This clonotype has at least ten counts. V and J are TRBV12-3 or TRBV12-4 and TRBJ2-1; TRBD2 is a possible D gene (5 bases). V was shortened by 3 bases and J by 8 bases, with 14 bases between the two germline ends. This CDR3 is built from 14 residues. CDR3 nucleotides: TGTGCCAGCAGTTTGAGGCGGGCGCGGGATGAGCAGTTCTTC. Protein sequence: CASSLRRARDEQFF.

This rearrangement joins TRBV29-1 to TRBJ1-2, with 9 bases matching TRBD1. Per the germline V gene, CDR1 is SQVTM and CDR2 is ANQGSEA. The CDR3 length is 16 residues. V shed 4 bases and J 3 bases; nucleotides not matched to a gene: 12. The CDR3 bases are TGCAGCGTTGTAGGCCCTTGGACAGGGGATCACTATGGCTACACCTTC. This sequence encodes CSVVGPWTGDHYGYTF.

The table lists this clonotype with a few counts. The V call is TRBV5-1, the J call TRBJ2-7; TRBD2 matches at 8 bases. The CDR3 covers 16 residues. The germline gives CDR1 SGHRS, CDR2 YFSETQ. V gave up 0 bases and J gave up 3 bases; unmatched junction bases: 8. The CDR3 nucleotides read TGCGCCAGCAGCTTGGCCTTGGGACTAGGAAGCTACGAGCAGTACTTC. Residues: CASSLALGLGSYEQYF.

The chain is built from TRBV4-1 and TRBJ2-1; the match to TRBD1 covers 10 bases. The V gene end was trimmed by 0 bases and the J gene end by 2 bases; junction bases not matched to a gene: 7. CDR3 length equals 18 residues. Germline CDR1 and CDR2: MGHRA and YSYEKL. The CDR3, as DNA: TGCGCCAGCAGCCAAGACCCCTTGACAGGGGGCGCCTACAATGAGCAGTTCTTC. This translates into CASSQDPLTGGAYNEQFF.

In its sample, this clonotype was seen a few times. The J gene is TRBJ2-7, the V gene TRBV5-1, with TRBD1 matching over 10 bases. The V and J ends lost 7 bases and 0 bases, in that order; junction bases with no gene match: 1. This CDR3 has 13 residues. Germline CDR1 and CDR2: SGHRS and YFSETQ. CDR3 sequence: CASGQGVSYEQYF. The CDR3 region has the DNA TGCGCCAGCGGACAGGGGGTCTCCTACGAGCAGTACTTC.

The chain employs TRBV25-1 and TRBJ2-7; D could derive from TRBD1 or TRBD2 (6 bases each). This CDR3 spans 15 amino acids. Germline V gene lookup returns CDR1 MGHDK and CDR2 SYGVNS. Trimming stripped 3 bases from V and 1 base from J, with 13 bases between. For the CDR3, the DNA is TGTGCCAGCAGTGAGGAGGGGGAACAGTCCTACGAGCAGTACTTC. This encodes CASSEEGEQSYEQYF.

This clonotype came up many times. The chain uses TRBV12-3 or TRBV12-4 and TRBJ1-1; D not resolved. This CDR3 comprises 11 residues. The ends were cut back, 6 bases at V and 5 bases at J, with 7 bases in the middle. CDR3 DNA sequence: TGTGCCAGCAGCCTAAGGACTGAAGCTTTCTTT. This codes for CASSLRTEAFF.

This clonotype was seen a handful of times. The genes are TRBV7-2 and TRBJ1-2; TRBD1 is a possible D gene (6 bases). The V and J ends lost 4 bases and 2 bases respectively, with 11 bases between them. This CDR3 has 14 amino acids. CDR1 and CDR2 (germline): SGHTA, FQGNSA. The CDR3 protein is CASSSWTENYGYTF. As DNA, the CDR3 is TGTGCCAGCAGCTCTTGGACAGAGAACTATGGCTACACCTTC.

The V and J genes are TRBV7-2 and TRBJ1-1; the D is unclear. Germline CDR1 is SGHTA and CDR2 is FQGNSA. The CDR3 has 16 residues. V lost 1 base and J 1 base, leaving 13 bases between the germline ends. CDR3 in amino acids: CASSLGPTVGNTEAFF. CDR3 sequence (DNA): TGTGCCAGCAGCTTAGGCCCTACAGTGGGGAACACTGAAGCTTTCTTT.

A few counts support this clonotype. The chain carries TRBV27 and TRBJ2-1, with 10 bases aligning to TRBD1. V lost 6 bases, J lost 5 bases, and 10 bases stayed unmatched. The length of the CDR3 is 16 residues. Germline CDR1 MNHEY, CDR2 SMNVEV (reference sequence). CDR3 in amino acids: CASSRTTGGGHNEQFF. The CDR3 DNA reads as TGTGCCAGCAGCCGAACGACAGGGGGCGGCCACAATGAGCAGTTCTTC.

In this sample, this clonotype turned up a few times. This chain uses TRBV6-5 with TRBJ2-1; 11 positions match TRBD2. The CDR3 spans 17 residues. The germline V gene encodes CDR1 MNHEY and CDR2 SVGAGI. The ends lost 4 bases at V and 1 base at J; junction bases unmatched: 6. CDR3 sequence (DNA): TGTGCCAGCAGTTTGCTAGCGGGAGGAAAATCCTACAATGAGCAGTTCTTC. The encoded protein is CASSLLAGGKSYNEQFF.

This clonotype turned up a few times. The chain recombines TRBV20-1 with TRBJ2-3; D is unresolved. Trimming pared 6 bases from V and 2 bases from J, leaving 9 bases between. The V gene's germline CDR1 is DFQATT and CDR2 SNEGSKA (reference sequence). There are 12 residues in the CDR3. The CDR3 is CSANGPTDTQYF. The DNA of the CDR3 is TGCAGTGCGAATGGGCCCACAGATACGCAGTATTTT.

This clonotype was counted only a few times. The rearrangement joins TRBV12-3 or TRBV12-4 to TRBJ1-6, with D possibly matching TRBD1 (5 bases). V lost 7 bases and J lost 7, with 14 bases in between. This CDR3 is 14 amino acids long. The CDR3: CASTEGLGNSPLHF. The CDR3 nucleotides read TGTGCCAGCACCGAGGGGTTAGGAAATTCACCCCTCCACTTT.

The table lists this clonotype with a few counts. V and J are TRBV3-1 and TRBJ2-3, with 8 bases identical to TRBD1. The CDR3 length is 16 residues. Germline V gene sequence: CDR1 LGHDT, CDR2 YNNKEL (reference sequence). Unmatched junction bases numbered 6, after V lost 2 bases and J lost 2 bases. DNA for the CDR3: TGTGCCAGCAGCCAATACAGGGGGATTATCACAGATACGCAGTATTTT. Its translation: CASSQYRGIITDTQYF.

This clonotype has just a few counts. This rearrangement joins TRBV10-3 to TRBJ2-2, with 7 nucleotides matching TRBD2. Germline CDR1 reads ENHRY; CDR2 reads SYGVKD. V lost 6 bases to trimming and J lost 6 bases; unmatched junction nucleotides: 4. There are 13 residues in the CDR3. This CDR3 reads CAIRPAGAGELFF. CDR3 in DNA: TGTGCCATCAGGCCCGCGGGAGCCGGGGAGCTGTTTTTT.

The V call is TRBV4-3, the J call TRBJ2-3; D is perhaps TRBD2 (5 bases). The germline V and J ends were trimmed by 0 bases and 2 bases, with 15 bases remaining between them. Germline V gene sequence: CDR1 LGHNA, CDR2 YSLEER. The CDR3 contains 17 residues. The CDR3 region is CASSQDAPGTTTDTQYF. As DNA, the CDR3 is TGCGCCAGCAGCCAAGATGCCCCGGGAACCACCACAGATACGCAGTATTTT.

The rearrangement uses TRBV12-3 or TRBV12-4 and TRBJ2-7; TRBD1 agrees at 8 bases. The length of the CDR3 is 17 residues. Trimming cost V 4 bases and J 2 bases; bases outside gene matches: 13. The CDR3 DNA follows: TGTGCCAGCAGTTCGAGAAACGTCCAGGGGGCAGCCTACGAGCAGTACTTC. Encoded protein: CASSSRNVQGAAYEQYF.